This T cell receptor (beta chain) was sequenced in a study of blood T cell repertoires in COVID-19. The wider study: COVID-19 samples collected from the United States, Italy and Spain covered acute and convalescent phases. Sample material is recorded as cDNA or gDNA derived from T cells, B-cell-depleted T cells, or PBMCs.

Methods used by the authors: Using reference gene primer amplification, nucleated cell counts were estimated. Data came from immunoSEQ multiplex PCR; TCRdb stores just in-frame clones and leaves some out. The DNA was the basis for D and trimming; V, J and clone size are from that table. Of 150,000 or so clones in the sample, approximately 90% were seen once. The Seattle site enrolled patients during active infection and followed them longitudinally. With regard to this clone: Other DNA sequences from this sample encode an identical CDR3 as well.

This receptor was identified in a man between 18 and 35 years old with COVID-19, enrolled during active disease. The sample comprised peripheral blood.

This CDR3 reads CASSFGGAEQYF. The CDR3 region has the DNA TGTGCCAGCAGCTTCGGCGGGGCAGAGCAGTACTTC. The V call is TRBV7-9, the J call TRBJ2-7; possibly TRBD2 for D (6 bases). The CDR3 covers 12 residues. Germline-derived CDR1 and CDR2 are SEHNR and FQNEAQ (reference sequence). V was clipped by 3 bases and J by 7 bases, with 10 bases between them.